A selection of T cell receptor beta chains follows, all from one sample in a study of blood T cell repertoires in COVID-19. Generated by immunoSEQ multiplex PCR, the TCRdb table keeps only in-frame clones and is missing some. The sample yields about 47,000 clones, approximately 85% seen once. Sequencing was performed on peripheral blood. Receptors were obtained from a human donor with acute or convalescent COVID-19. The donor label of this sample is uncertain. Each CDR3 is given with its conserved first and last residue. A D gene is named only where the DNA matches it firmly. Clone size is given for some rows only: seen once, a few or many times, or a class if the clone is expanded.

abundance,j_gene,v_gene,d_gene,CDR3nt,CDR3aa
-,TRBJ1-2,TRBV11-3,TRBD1,TGTGCCAGCAGCGCACAGGGGTGGGGGACTAACTATGGCTACACCTTC,CASSAQGWGTNYGYTF
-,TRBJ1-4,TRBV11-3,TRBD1,TGTGCCAGCAGCTTAGAAGGGGACAGGGACCAAATTCCCCTCGAGCAAAAACTGTTTTTT,CASSLEGDRDQIPLEQKLFF
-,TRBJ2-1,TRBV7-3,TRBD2,TGTGCCAGCAGCTTAAGTCTAGCGGGCCGAGAGCAGTTCTTC,CASSLSLAGREQFF
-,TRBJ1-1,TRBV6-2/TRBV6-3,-,TGTGCCAGCAGTTATGGCGGGTTGAACACTGAAGCTTTCTTT,CASSYGGLNTEAFF
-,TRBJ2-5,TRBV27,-,TGTGCCAGCAGTTTTTGGCCCAAAGAGACCCAGTACTTC,CASSFWPKETQYF
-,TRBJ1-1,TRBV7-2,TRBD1,TGTGCCAGCAGCAAACAGGGGGCCACTGAAGCTTTCTTT,CASSKQGATEAFF
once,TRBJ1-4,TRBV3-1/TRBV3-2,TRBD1,TGTGCCAGCAACAACAGGGGGCCGGGGGAAAAACTGTTTTTT,CASNNRGPGEKLFF
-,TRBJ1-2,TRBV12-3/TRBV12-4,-,TGTGCCAGCAGTGGAGGGGACTATGGCTACACCTTC,CASSGGDYGYTF
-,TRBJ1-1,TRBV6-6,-,TGTGCCAGCAGTTACGGCGGGGGAGGGGACACTGAAGCTTTCTTT,CASSYGGGGDTEAFF
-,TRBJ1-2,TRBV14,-,TGTGCCAGCAGCCCCAGGGGAGCAGTTTATGGCTACACCTTC,CASSPRGAVYGYTF
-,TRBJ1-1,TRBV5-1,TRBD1,TGCGCCAGCAGCTCATCATGGGACAGTTTGAACACTGAAGCTTTCTTT,CASSSSWDSLNTEAFF
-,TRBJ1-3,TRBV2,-,TGTGCCAGCAACTCGGAGAGCTCTGGAAACACCATATATTTT,CASNSESSGNTIYF
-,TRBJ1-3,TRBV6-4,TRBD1,TGTGCCAGCAGTAACCGGGACAGGGGGCGAGGAAACACCATATATTTT,CASSNRDRGRGNTIYF
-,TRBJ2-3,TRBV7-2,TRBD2,TGTGCCAGCAGTGACATAGCGGGTGTGTCAGATACGCAGTATTTT,CASSDIAGVSDTQYF
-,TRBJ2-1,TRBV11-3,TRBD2,TGTGCCAGCAGCTTAGGGACTAGCGTGTCCTACAATGAGCAGTTCTTC,CASSLGTSVSYNEQFF
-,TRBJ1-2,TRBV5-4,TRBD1,TGTGCCAGCAGCCAGGACAGGGACGAGGGCTACACCTTC,CASSQDRDEGYTF
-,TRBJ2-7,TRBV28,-,TGTGCCAGCAGTTTGGGGGGAACCTACGAGCAGTACTTC,CASSLGGTYEQYF
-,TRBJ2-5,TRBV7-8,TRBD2,TGTGCCAGCAGCTTAGGGGGAGCGGGGATACAAGAGACCCAGTACTTC,CASSLGGAGIQETQYF
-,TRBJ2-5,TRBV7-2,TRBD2,TGTGCCAGCAGCCCCCGGCTAGCGGGAGTGGAGACCCAGTACTTC,CASSPRLAGVETQYF
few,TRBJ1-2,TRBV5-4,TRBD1,TGTGCCAGCAGCCCCCACCGGGACAGCTATGGCTACACCTTC,CASSPHRDSYGYTF
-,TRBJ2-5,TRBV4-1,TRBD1,TGCGCCAGCAGCCAAGTTATGACAGGGGAAAAAGAGACCCAGTACTTC,CASSQVMTGEKETQYF
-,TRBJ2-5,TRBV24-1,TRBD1,TGTGCCACCAGTGAACCCAGGGGGAACCAAGAGACCCAGTACTTC,CATSEPRGNQETQYF
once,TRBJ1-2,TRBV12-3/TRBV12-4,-,TGTGCCAGCAGTGACAGTTATGGCTACACCTTC,CASSDSYGYTF
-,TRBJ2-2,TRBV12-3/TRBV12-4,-,TGTGCCAGTGTCGGGGACACCGGGGAGCTGTTTTTT,CASVGDTGELFF
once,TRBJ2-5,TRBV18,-,TGTGCCAGCTCACCAAGAGGCCTGTACCAAGAGACCCAGTACTTC,CASSPRGLYQETQYF
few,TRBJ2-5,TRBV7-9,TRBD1,TGTGCCAGCAGCCCCGGACAGGGGGATCGACAAGAGACCCAGTACTTC,CASSPGQGDRQETQYF
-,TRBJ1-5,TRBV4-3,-,TGCGCCAGCAGCCAAGAAAGGGGTAGTCAGCCCCAGCATTTT,CASSQERGSQPQHF
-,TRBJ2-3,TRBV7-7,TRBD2,TGTGCTAGCAGCTTAGACGGCGGGAGCGCCTCCTCTACGCAGTATTTT,CASSLDGGSASSTQYF
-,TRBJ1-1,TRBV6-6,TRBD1,TGTGCCAGCAGTGTACCAGGGGGCTACACTGAAGCTTTCTTT,CASSVPGGYTEAFF
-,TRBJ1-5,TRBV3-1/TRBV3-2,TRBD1,TGTGCCAGCAGCCCGGGACAGGGTGGTATGGTTTATCAGCCCCAGCATTTT,CASSPGQGGMVYQPQHF
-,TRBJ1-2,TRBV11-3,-,TGTGCCAGCAGCTTTTCCGGGGGGAGATATGGCTACACCTTC,CASSFSGGRYGYTF
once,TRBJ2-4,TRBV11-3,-,TGTGCCAGCAGCTCCCGGGACTCCTGGGACATTCAGTACTTC,CASSSRDSWDIQYF
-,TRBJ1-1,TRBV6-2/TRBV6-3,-,TGTGCCAGCAGTTACTCCTCGGCAGGTGGAGGCACTGAAGCTTTCTTT,CASSYSSAGGGTEAFF
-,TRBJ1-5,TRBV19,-,TGTGCCAGTAGTAGCCAGGGTGATCAGCCCCAGCATTTT,CASSSQGDQPQHF
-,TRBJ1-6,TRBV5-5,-,TGTGCCAGCAGCTGGGGGGGGTCACCCCTCCACTTT,CASSWGGSPLHF
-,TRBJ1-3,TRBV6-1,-,TGTGCCAGCAGTGATATAGTCGGAAACACCATATATTTT,CASSDIVGNTIYF
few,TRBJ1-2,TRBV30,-,TGTGCCTGGAGTGTGCTCGGTGGCTACACCTTC,CAWSVLGGYTF
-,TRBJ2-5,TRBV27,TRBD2,TGTGCCAGCAATCTAGGGGGATCTAGCGGGAGGAGGCAAGAGACCCAGTACTTC,CASNLGGSSGRRQETQYF
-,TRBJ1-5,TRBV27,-,TGTGCCAGCAGTTTAGGGGCCAATAGCAATCAGCCCCAGCATTTT,CASSLGANSNQPQHF
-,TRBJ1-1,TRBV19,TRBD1,TGTGCCAGGGGACAGAAAGAAACGAACACTGAAGCTTTCTTT,CARGQKETNTEAFF
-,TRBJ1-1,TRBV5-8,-,TGTGCCAGCAGCTTCTCGACAGGAACAGCTTTCTTT,CASSFSTGTAFF
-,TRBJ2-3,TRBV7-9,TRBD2,TGTGCCAGCAGCTCGACGGCGGGAGGAGGCACAGATACGCAGTATTTT,CASSSTAGGGTDTQYF